This T cell receptor beta chain was recovered during a study of T cells after yellow fever vaccination. Study background: Fractions of low cell number were prepared using SMART-Seq v4 Ultra Low Input.

CDR3 length equals 15 residues. V was clipped by 5 bases and J by 5 bases, with 18 bases between them. Germline-derived CDR1 and CDR2 are DFQATT and SNEGSKA (reference sequence). For TCR, cDNA came from 5'RACE template switching, which added a universal primer site and UMIs. MiXCR was run by TCRdb on the 5' RACE reads, yielding one entry per CDR3 protein. Of 120,000 or so distinct CDR3 sequences in the sample, approximately 8.4% were seen once. This clonotype was picked up a small number of times. Antigen specificity is unknown. Study conclusions and caveats: The secondary T-cell response peaked on day 5, not day 15, but was weaker.

The source was CD8+ T cells sorted from PBMCs, collected on the day of the yellow fever booster vaccination. The rearrangement joins TRBV20-1 to TRBJ2-2; D is uncertain. This TCR was recovered from a man younger than 35 who received the YFV17D yellow fever vaccine. The CDR3 bases are TGCAGTGCTCAAAGTTACCGCTACGGGACCGGGGAGCTGTTTTTT. Its translation: CSAQSYRYGTGELFF.